Below, 24 T cell receptor beta chains from the same sample are listed, as sequenced in a study of T cell changes during pregnancy in multiple sclerosis. Clones were read by immunoSEQ multiplex PCR, and TCRdb kept only the in-frame ones, dropping some. Of approximately 100,000 clones in the sample, about 94% were seen once. The sample in question was peripheral blood, obtained before pregnancy. These TCRs come from a female donor with multiple sclerosis, enrolled in a pregnancy study.

The rearrangement uses TRBV19 and TRBJ2-7, with D unclear. This CDR3 is 12 amino acids long. Germline values: CDR1 LNHDA, CDR2 SQIVND (reference sequence). V lost 5 bases and J lost 1, with 6 bases in between. The CDR3 protein is CASSSQSYEQYF. The CDR3 bases are TGTGCCAGTAGTTCACAGTCCTACGAGCAGTACTTC.

The rearrangement joins TRBV6-1 to TRBJ1-5; D might be TRBD1 (5 bases). The length of the CDR3 is 15 residues. V was clipped by 2 bases and J by 7 bases, with 15 bases between them. Germline V gives CDR1 MNHNS, CDR2 SASEGT. The CDR3 DNA reads TGTGCCAGCAGTGAACGGACATCTTTGAGGCAGCCCCAGCATTTT. Its translation is CASSERTSLRQPQHF.

A remark on this clone: At one end the junction does not follow the germline gene, possibly because of a read error. The V and J genes are TRBV28 and TRBJ2-7; TRBD2 matches at 16 bases. This CDR3 contains 15 residues. CDR1 and CDR2 from the germline V gene are MDHEN and SYDVKM. The CDR3 DNA reads TGTGCCAGCAGTTCGTGGGGGACTAGCGGGAGGGCCACCCAATTC. Translating it yields CASSSWGTSGRATQF.

This chain uses TRBV7-6 with TRBJ1-4; D possibly corresponds to TRBD1 (5 bases). This CDR3 region has 16 residues. The V end lost 5 bases, the J end lost 5 bases, and 18 bases lay between the germline ends. From germline, CDR1 is SGHVS and CDR2 FNYEAQ. The CDR3 here is CASSPGTTLSNEKLFF. In nucleotides, the CDR3 is TGTGCCAGCAGCCCCGGGACTACCTTGAGCAATGAAAAACTGTTTTTT.

This clone is a singleton in its sample. The genes are TRBV6-6 and TRBJ1-2, with 9 bases aligning to TRBD1. Trimming removed 7 bases from V and 8 bases from J; junction bases left unmatched: 14. CDR1 and CDR2 (germline): MNHNY, SVGAGI (reference sequence). The CDR3 has 15 residues. The CDR3 region has the DNA TGTGCCAGCACCGCATATCCGGGACAGGGTAGAGGCTACACCTTC. Translation gives CASTAYPGQGRGYTF.

The chain couples TRBV6-6 to TRBJ2-7; D not resolved. The length of the CDR3 is 12 residues. Trimming pared 8 bases from V and 1 base from J, leaving 9 bases between. Germline lookup yields CDR1 MNHNY and CDR2 SVGAGI (reference sequence). The CDR3 DNA sequence: TGTGCCAGCTCGGGTGGGTCCTACGAGCAGTACTTC. It codes for CASSGGSYEQYF.

V and J are TRBV7-3 and TRBJ1-5, with 9 positions matching TRBD1. Germline CDR1 SGHTA, CDR2 FQGTGA. V lost 2 bases to trimming and J lost 7 bases; unmatched junction nucleotides: 0. The CDR3 is 13 amino acids. The CDR3 sequence is CASSLDRGQPQHF. The CDR3 DNA sequence: TGTGCCAGCAGCTTAGACAGGGGGCAGCCCCAGCATTTT.

The chain has TRBV4-2 and TRBJ2-2; 11 nucleotides align to TRBD2. Germline loops: CDR1 LGHNA, CDR2 YNFKEQ. The V and J ends lost 4 bases and 2 bases, in that order; junction bases with no gene match: 12. CDR3 length: 19 amino acids. The CDR3 bases are TGTGCCAGCAGCCTTCAGAGTACCGGGACTAGCGGAAACACCGGGGAGCTGTTTTTT. This gives the protein CASSLQSTGTSGNTGELFF.

The rearrangement links TRBV11-2 to TRBJ2-7; possibly TRBD1 for D (5 bases). Trimming took 0 bases from V and 6 from J, leaving 9 bases between them. The germline V gene has CDR1 SGHAT and CDR2 FQNNGV. The CDR3 spans 13 residues. The CDR3 DNA is TGTGCCAGCAGCTTAGATCCTACAGGCGAGCAGTACTTC. Amino acid sequence: CASSLDPTGEQYF.

The rearrangement links TRBV15 to TRBJ1-3, with D unclear. Germline V CDR1 and CDR2: LNHNV, YYDKDF (reference sequence). The CDR3 has 11 amino acids. The germline V and J ends were trimmed by 9 bases and 4 bases, with 7 bases remaining between them. The CDR3 is CATRYGNTIYF. In DNA, the CDR3 is TGTGCCACGAGATACGGAAACACCATATATTTT. Full variable domain (remainder filled in from reference TRBV15 and TRBJ1-3): DAMVIQNPRYQVTQFGKPVTLSCSQTLNHNVMYWYQQKSSQAPKLLFHYYDKDFNNEADTPDNFQSRRPNTSFCFLDIRSPGLGDTAMYLCATRYGNTIYFGEGSWLTVV.

This chain connects TRBV9 to TRBJ1-1; D gene unclear. The V gene's germline CDR1 is SGDLS and CDR2 YYNGEE. The CDR3 contains 14 residues. V dropped 5 bases and J dropped 4 bases, with 15 bases sitting between them. The CDR3 bases are TGTGCCAGCAGTTACACTGGGGAGTCCACTGAAGCTTTCTTT. It specifies CASSYTGESTEAFF. Complete variable domain (other parts from reference TRBV9 and TRBJ1-1): DSGVTQTPKHLITATGQRVTLRCSPRSGDLSVYWYQQSLDQGLQFLIQYYNGEERAKGNILERFSAQQFPDLHSELNLSSLELGDSALYFCASSYTGESTEAFFGQGTRLTVV.

The rearrangement links TRBV13 to TRBJ2-7; 12 positions agree with TRBD2. The CDR3 has 15 residues. Germline assignment: CDR1 PRHDT and CDR2 FYEKMQ (reference sequence). J lost 0 bases, V lost 5 bases, and 2 bases had no gene match. The CDR3 reads CASSPGLAGSYEQYF. In DNA, the CDR3 is TGTGCCAGCAGCCCGGGACTAGCGGGCTCCTACGAGCAGTACTTC.

The V and J genes are TRBV15 and TRBJ1-2; maybe TRBD1 (5 bases). The CDR3 consists of 14 residues. Germline CDR1 LNHNV, CDR2 YYDKDF (reference sequence). V was trimmed by 3 bases and J by 7 bases, leaving 15 bases between them. CDR3 protein: CATSRGGDSSGYTF. The CDR3 bases are TGTGCCACCAGCAGGGGTGGGGACTCAAGTGGCTACACCTTC.

V and J are TRBV6-6 and TRBJ2-5, with D uncertain. Germline values: CDR1 MNHNY, CDR2 SVGAGI (reference sequence). The V and J ends lost 0 bases and 5 bases respectively, with 7 bases between them. The CDR3 covers 13 residues. CDR3 loop: CASSYSGLETQYF. In DNA form, the CDR3 reads TGTGCCAGCAGTTACTCGGGCCTGGAGACCCAGTACTTC.

The chain combines TRBV14 with TRBJ2-5; 12 nucleotides agree with TRBD1. V shed 1 base and J 5 bases; nucleotides not matched to a gene: 5. Germline loops: CDR1 SGHDN, CDR2 FVKESK. There are 16 residues in the CDR3. The CDR3 bases are TGTGCCAGCAGCCAAGGGGGACAGGGGGCTGGGGAGACCCAGTACTTC. This codes for CASSQGGQGAGETQYF.

The chain joins TRBV5-4 to TRBJ1-1; 7 bases fit TRBD1. Germline loops: CDR1 SGHNT, CDR2 YYREEE (reference sequence). V lost 2 bases, J lost 5 bases, and 3 bases stayed unmatched. CDR3 size: 13 residues. The CDR3 loop is CASSFQGGTEAFF. CDR3 nucleotide sequence: TGTGCCAGCAGCTTCCAGGGGGGTACTGAAGCTTTCTTT.

This clone appeared a single time. The chain recombines TRBV5-1 with TRBJ2-7; possible D gene TRBD2, 7 bases. V was trimmed by 4 bases and J by 3 bases, leaving 17 bases between them. The CDR3 runs to 15 residues. Germline V gene lookup returns CDR1 SGHRS and CDR2 YFSETQ. In nucleotides, the CDR3 is TGCGCCAGCAGCCCCCGGGCGGGGGCCGACTACGAGCAGTACTTC. The encoded protein is CASSPRAGADYEQYF.

The CDR3 DNA reads as TGTGCCAGCTCATCTTCGGGACAGGGGGCATCTCAGCCCCAGCATTTT. This translates into CASSSSGQGASQPQHF. The chain recombines TRBV18 with TRBJ1-5; the match to TRBD1 covers 12 bases. CDR1 is KGHSH and CDR2 is LQKENI in the germline V gene. J was trimmed by 6 bases and V by 5 bases; bases with no gene match: 8. This CDR3 contains 16 residues.

The chain is built from TRBV5-1 and TRBJ2-7; weak D call: TRBD1 (5 bases). Per germline, CDR1 SGHRS and CDR2 YFSETQ. The CDR3 covers 17 residues. V lost 0 bases to trimming and J lost 6 bases, with 22 bases between them. The CDR3, as DNA: TGCGCCAGCAGCTTGGGGTCCGGGCAGGGCATATTGATCGAGCAGTACTTC. Amino acid sequence: CASSLGSGQGILIEQYF.

The chain is built from TRBV11-2 and TRBJ2-7; TRBD2 matches at 9 bases. The length of the CDR3 is 15 residues. From germline, CDR1 is SGHAT and CDR2 FQNNGV. The ends lost 2 bases at V and 3 bases at J; junction bases unmatched: 5. The CDR3 loop is CASSLFSGSSYEQYF. As DNA, the CDR3 is TGTGCCAGCAGCTTATTTAGCGGGAGTAGCTACGAGCAGTACTTC. Full variable domain (outside the CDR3, taken from reference TRBV11-2 and TRBJ2-7): EAGVAQSPRYKIIEKRQSVAFWCNPISGHATLYWYQQILGQGPKLLIQFQNNGVVDDSQLPKDRFSAERLKGVDSTLKIQPAKLEDSAVYLCASSLFSGSSYEQYFGPGTRLTVT.

The chain combines TRBV19 with TRBJ1-4; D ambiguous. Germline V gene sequence: CDR1 LNHDA, CDR2 SQIVND (reference sequence). The CDR3 covers 15 residues. Trimming cost V 1 base and J 3 bases, with 9 bases left between them. CDR3 loop: CASSIGTGSNEKLFF. The CDR3 DNA is TGTGCCAGTAGTATAGGGACGGGATCTAATGAAAAACTGTTTTTT.

This sequence joins TRBV11-2 and TRBJ2-3, with TRBD2 matching over 11 bases. Germline CDR1 reads SGHAT; CDR2 reads FQNNGV. Trimming at V came to 5 bases and at J to 5 bases, leaving 6 bases not matched to a gene. This CDR3 has 15 residues. For the CDR3, the DNA is TGTGCCAGCAGCCAGGGGACTAGCGGACAAGATACGCAGTATTTT. Translated, it gives CASSQGTSGQDTQYF.

CDR3 in DNA: TGTGCCAGCAGCTTCGACAGGCTGGGGGGCTACACCTTC. This codes for CASSFDRLGGYTF. V and J are TRBV7-2 and TRBJ1-2, with D tentatively TRBD1 (6 bases). The germline gives CDR1 SGHTA, CDR2 FQGNSA. The CDR3 extends over 13 amino acids. V shed 3 bases and J shed 8 bases, with 13 bases lying between them.

The V call is TRBV11-2, the J call TRBJ1-5; TRBD1 matches at 10 bases. Germline trimming cut 5 bases from V and 6 bases from J; bases unmatched to any gene: 7. CDR3 length equals 15 residues. Germline V CDR1 and CDR2: SGHAT, FQNNGV. The DNA for the CDR3 is TGTGCCAGCAGCGCGGACAGGGGGGTGGGTCAGCCCCAGCATTTT. This translates into CASSADRGVGQPQHF.